This record covers a single T cell receptor beta chain. The antigen remains unidentified. TCRdb passed the RT-PCR reads through MiXCR, listing each CDR3 protein once. Altogether 800,000 to 1,000,000 distinct CDR3 sequences are present, 20% to 25% being singletons, with the ten largest covering roughly a tenth. CDR1 and CDR2 from the germline V gene are MDHEN and SYDVKM. V lost 6 bases, J lost 10 bases, and 12 bases stayed unmatched. The CDR3 totals 15 residues. This entry belongs to a study of response to subunit inactivated influenza vaccine. General study results and limits: Each seasonal influenza vaccination, the authors suggested, recruits few new T cells.

The receptor was isolated from a man aged 50 to 60 who received an inactivated influenza vaccine. Sequences were derived from PBMCs from blood, sampled roughly 5 days after vaccination. The rearrangement joins TRBV28 to TRBJ2-1; 10 bases agree with TRBD1. CDR3 nucleotides: TGTGCCAGCAGGGCTCCGGGACAGGGGACAACAGAGCAGTTCTTC. It is translated as CASRAPGQGTTEQFF.